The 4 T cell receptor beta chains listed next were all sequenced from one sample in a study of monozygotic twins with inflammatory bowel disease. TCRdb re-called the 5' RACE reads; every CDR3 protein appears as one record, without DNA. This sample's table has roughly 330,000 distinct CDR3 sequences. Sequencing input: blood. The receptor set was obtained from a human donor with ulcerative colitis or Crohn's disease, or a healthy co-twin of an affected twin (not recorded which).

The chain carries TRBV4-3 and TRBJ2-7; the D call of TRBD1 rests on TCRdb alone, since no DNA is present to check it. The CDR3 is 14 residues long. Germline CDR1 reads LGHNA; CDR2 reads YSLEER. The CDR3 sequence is CASSQDRGLNEQYF.

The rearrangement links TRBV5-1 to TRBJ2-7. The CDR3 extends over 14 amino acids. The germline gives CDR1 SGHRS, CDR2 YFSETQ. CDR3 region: CASSSGTFGHEQYF.

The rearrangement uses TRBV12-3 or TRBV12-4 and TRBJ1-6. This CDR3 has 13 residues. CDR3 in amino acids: CASSSGNNSPLHF.

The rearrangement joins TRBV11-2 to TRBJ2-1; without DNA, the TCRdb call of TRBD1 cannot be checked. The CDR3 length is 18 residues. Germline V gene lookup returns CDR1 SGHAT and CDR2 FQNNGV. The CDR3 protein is CASSLYGGGINAYNEQFF.